This T cell receptor beta chain was identified in a study of T cell repertoires in cytomegalovirus infection. In the study overall: Both a matching HLA type and CMV infection were indicated by public TCR beta signatures. Study-wide results and limits: There were carriers of CMV plus the relevant HLA, and cumulative public TCR beta family frequency identified them. Dominating the ex vivo response were HLA-C-restricted CMV-specific TCR beta clonotypes.

Germline V CDR1 and CDR2: SEHNR, FQNEAQ (reference sequence). V lost 1 base to trimming and J lost 4 bases, with 16 bases between them. CDR3 length: 16 residues. MiXCR, run by TCRdb on the reads, gives a single entry per CDR3 protein. The data show around 260,000 distinct CDR3 sequences, approximately 8.3% seen once. This clonotype was seen more than once but under ten times. The antigen is undetermined. The receptor was isolated from a human donor in good health (CMV status not recorded). Some clones in this sample may be carry-over from other donors' samples. Material for sequencing was PBMCs. This chain joins TRBV7-9 and TRBJ1-2; D remains unclear. The CDR3 coding sequence is TGTGCCAGCAGCTTAGTTCAATTGAAAGAGACCTATGGCTACACCTTC. The encoded protein is CASSLVQLKETYGYTF.